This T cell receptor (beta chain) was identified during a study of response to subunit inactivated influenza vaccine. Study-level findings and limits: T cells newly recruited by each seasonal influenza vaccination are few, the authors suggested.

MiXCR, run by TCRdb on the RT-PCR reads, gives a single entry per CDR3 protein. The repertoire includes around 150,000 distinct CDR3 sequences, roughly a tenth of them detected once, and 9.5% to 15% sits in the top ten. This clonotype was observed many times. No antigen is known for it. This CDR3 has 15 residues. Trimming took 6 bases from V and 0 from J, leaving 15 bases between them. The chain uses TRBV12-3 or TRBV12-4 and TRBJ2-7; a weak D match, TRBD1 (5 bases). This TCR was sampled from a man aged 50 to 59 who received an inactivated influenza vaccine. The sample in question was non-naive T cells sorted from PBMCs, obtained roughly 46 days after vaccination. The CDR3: CASSLGAQSSYEQYF. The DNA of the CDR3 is TGTGCCAGCAGCCTAGGGGCCCAGAGCTCCTACGAGCAGTACTTC.